This T cell receptor (beta chain) was found in a study of chemoradiotherapy in HPV16-positive cancers (dated by TCRdb to between 2021 and 2024). Regarding the study in general: Using functional T-cell assays on cells from a couple of HPV16-positive patients, the researchers defined candidate HPV-specific T-cell clones and common TCR motifs. The study asked whether T-cell immunity against the HPV oncoproteins E6 and E7 changes during chemoradiotherapy and whether it affects survival. The candidate HPV-specific TCRs and motifs were then tracked in TCR repertoires from 80 to 95 patients with HPV-related cancers. The paper as a whole reports these results and caveats: Among HPV16-positive patients, expansion of HPV-responsive T cells during chemoradiotherapy was associated with better recurrence-free survival. Only a couple of HPV16-positive patients were used to derive the functional definition of HPV-specific T cells, and the survival association was reported for HPV16-positive patients. Expansion of candidate HPV-specific clones and E7-related TCR motifs was observed in the tumor microenvironment during treatment, whereas no such expansion was observed for non-HPV-specific T cells.

The library was generated by the immunoSEQ multiplex PCR assay. Sourced from immuneACCESS, this table was stored by TCRdb with only in-frame sequences that have V and J called. A share of the clones is absent; for the studies checked, an unresolved V gene accounts for under half, and the remainder has no known explanation. Here the sample has around 1,700 clones; approximately 74% occur a single time. Jointly, the top ten make up 7% to 9.5% of the sample. Points on this clone: Its antigen is unknown. Base qualities are not at hand, and no much larger clone is one base apart.

Repertoires were sampled repeatedly over the course of chemoradiotherapy so that clonal expansion in the tumor microenvironment could be followed. Reading the germline V gene gives CDR1 KGHSH and CDR2 LQKENI. The CDR3 holds 13 amino acids from the cysteine to the phenylalanine. The CDR3 DNA has 39 bases and is translated from base 1. V is clipped by 0 bases and J by 0 bases, and the sequence between their germline boundaries is 1 base long. Sequencing was performed on tumor tissue, taken from a patient who underwent chemoradiotherapy. The rearrangement combines TRBV18 with TRBJ2-3; no D segment can be confidently identified. The sequence came from a human donor with HPV-associated anogenital cancer. The CDR3 loop reads CASSPPSTDTQYF. The DNA sequence is as follows: TGTGCCAGCTCACCACCAAGCACAGATACGCAGTATTTT.